This TCR beta chain was found in a study of technical replicates of blood from a handful of donors. The CDR3 covers 16 residues. V was clipped by 7 bases and J by 0 bases; unmatched bases: 8. Germline V gives CDR1 SNHLY, CDR2 FYNNEI. Repertoires were generated with immunoSEQ multiplex PCR, while TCRdb's copy carries only in-frame clones and drops some. Here the sample spans about 63,000 clones, 70% to 90% being singletons. This clonotype originated in a human donor in good health. Some clones in this sample may be carry-over from other donors' samples. The rearrangement links TRBV2 to TRBJ1-1, with 10 bases matching TRBD1. Source material: PBMCs. CDR3 nucleotides: TGTGCCAGCATTCCCCGGGACAGGGGCCTGAACACTGAAGCTTTCTTT. Its protein product is CASIPRDRGLNTEAFF.